This entry features one T cell receptor beta chain sequence. Its antigen has not been determined. There are no base qualities to consult, and no much larger clone falls within one base. This entry belongs to a study of identical twins (dated by TCRdb to 2016 to 2017). Looking at the study overall: To test whether fetal clonotypes persist, the study used deep sequencing on TCR alpha and beta repertoires from monozygotic twins, unrelated adults of various ages, and cord blood. To rule out contamination, the twin experiments were replicated at different times with different library preparation protocols.

The library was produced with 5' RACE. The sequencer was an Illumina HiSeq 2000. A universal primer binding site was added through template switching, and the final cDNA carried a unique molecular identifier so that TCR cDNA molecules could be counted accurately. Specific primers in the conserved constant-segment region were used to synthesize first-strand cDNA for TCR alpha and beta chains. To control for contamination, every cDNA library was double barcoded, receiving both a SMART-Mk sample barcode and Illumina barcodes. TruSeq adapter sequences along with Illumina sample barcodes were introduced in two successive PCR steps. Sequencing of the TCR alpha and beta cDNA libraries was done on the Illumina HiSeq platform using custom primers. On the authors' methods: MiGEC was used to process raw reads and extract unique molecular identifiers, and MiXCR was used to find CDR3 positions. Recombination models were inferred per individual with the repgenHMM and IGoR tools using an EM algorithm. Shared clonotype analysis was performed with the tcR package in R, normalizing sharing by the product of cloneset sizes. To study raw recombination free of thymic and clonal selection effects, out-of-frame nonproductive sequences were analyzed. The public reads were reprocessed in TCRdb via fastp at Q25 and MiXCR, keeping in-frame beta chains. Identical CDR3 proteins give one entry, which carries the most common genes and DNA. TCRdb's processing, not the authors' own work, is the source of the V and J calls. The sample table holds under 450,000 distinct CDR3 sequences, of which under 20% were seen once. The top ten clones comprise roughly 12% of the sample.

The CDR3 holds 17 amino acids from the cysteine to the phenylalanine. CDR3 DNA only is kept here, 51 bases in frame from base 1. The germline V end is reduced by 4 bases and the J end by 1 base; junction bases left unmatched: 9. The germline V gene specifies LGHNA as CDR1 and YNFKEQ as CDR2. Overall study results and their limits: Excess twin sharing in beta out-of-frame sequences was weaker because fewer shared sequences lowered the signal-to-noise ratio. Abundant cord blood beta clonotypes carried fewer insertions; young adult naive repertoires showed a weaker similar trend, while memory repertoires showed none. Conclusions relied on cross-sectional statistical analysis, since the same donors could not be followed over many years. Compared with coincidental sharing between unrelated individuals, an excess of low generation-probability sequences was observed among out-of-frame TCR alpha sequences shared between twins. Zero-insertion analyses could be partly confounded by invariant T cells such as MAIT and iNKT, though diverse VJ usage argued against such confounding for most clonotypes. In monozygotic twins, recombination models systematically underestimated out-of-frame TCR alpha sharing, but the models matched the sharing seen between unrelated individuals.

Every donor was a healthy Caucasian. Three unrelated non-twin adults were also sequenced: a male aged 18 to 29, a male aged 50 to 60 and a female aged 50 to 60. Miltenyi CD45RO+ enrichment and human naive T-cell isolation kits were used to isolate memory (CD45RO+) and naive T cells from PBMC. The source is a man aged 50-59 years in good health. Sequenced sample: naive T cells sorted from blood. Explained via the paper, the cell subset or site label denotes: cells isolated with a human naive T-cell isolation kit. The sequence is built from TRBV4-2 and TRBJ2-1, with 8 bases in between that match TRBD2. The sequenced DNA is TGTGCCAGCAGCCTCGAGCGGGGGCCTAGTTCCTACAATGAGCAGTTCTTC. Its protein product is CASSLERGPSSYNEQFF.